The clone carrying this T cell receptor (beta chain) was detected a few times. An equimolar mix of two oligonucleotides served as the beta constant-region primer for TRBC1 and TRBC2. One entry per CDR3 protein, called by TCRdb with MiXCR from the UMI-ligation and nested PCR reads. Among some 87,000 distinct CDR3 sequences listed, 7% to 8% were seen once. V lost 7 bases and J 1 base, leaving 14 bases between the germline ends. CDR3 size: 15 residues. Germline CDR1 reads SNHLY; CDR2 reads FYNNEI. The entry originates in a study of naive and memory T cell subsets. Sequencing was done on a sample of central memory CD4+ T cells from blood. The TCR originated in a human donor in good health. The chain recombines TRBV2 with TRBJ2-1; the D is unclear. CDR3 sequence reads: CASKADSVSYNEQFF. CDR3 DNA sequence: TGTGCCAGCAAAGCCGACTCCGTATCCTACAATGAGCAGTTCTTC.